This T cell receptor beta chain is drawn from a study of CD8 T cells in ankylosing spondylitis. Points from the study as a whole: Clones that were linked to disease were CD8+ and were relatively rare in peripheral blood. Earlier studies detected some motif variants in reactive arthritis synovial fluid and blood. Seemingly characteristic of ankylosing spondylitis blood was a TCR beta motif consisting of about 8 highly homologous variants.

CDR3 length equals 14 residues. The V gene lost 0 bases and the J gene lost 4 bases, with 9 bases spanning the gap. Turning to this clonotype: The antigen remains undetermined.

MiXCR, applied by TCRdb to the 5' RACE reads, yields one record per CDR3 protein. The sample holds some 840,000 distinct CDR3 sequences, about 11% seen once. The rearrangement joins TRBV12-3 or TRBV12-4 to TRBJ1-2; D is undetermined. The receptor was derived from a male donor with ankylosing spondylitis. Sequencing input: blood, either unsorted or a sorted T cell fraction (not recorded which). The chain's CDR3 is CASSLAADAYGYTF. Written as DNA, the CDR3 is TGTGCCAGCAGTTTAGCGGCCGACGCCTATGGCTACACCTTC.